The rows below give T cell receptor beta chains drawn from one sample of a study of CD8+ T cells in alopecia areata. The protocol was immunoSEQ multiplex PCR, while the TCRdb copy is restricted to in-frame clones and leaves out a portion. The sample includes a few hundred thousand clones, 40% to 55% of them seen just once. This sample comprised CD4+ T cells sorted from blood, obtained at approximately week 36, from a patient treated with tofacitinib. The receptors were gathered from a human donor with alopecia areata. The CDR3 runs from the conserved cysteine through the conserved F or W. D genes are given only for firm matches. Expanded clones get a size class; other rows say once, few or many, or leave the size out.

NA,TRBV7-2,TRBJ2-5,TRBD2,CASSFAGLAVPETQYF,TGTGCCAGCAGCTTTGCTGGCCTAGCGGTCCCAGAGACCCAGTACTTC
few,TRBV29-1,TRBJ2-3,NA,CSVDTTSTDTQYF,TGCAGCGTTGATACCACTAGCACAGATACGCAGTATTTT
NA,TRBV10-3,TRBJ1-4,NA,CAIKGTTNEKLFF,TGTGCCATCAAGGGCACGACTAATGAAAAACTGTTTTTT
NA,TRBV20-1,TRBJ2-7,NA,CSASDNTGQYF,TGCAGTGCTAGCGATAATACGGGGCAGTACTTC
NA,TRBV30,TRBJ2-7,NA,CAWSGYRIGEQYF,TGTGCCTGGAGTGGGTATAGGATCGGCGAGCAGTACTTC
NA,TRBV18,TRBJ1-1,NA,CASSPVAAGNTEAFF,TGTGCCAGCTCACCTGTTGCAGCGGGGAACACTGAAGCTTTCTTT
NA,TRBV2,TRBJ2-3,NA,CASALGAPTDTQYF,TGTGCCAGCGCGCTAGGGGCCCCCACAGATACGCAGTATTTT
NA,TRBV15,TRBJ1-4,TRBD1,CATSRAVRTGLRSTNEKLFF,TGTGCCACCAGCAGAGCCGTCAGGACAGGGCTACGGTCGACTAATGAAAAACTGTTTTTT
NA,TRBV5-1,TRBJ2-7,TRBD1,CASSLVGTAGGEQYF,TGCGCCAGCAGCTTGGTTGGGACAGCCGGTGGCGAGCAGTACTTC
few,TRBV6-5,TRBJ1-1,TRBD1,CASSRQGGNTEAFF,TGTGCCAGCAGTCGACAGGGAGGAAACACTGAAGCTTTCTTT
NA,TRBV2,TRBJ2-7,NA,CASSSGPSSYEQYF,TGTGCCAGCAGCTCCGGGCCCAGCTCCTACGAGCAGTACTTC
NA,TRBV4-3,TRBJ2-7,TRBD2,CASSQDYFLAGKSYEQYF,TGCGCCAGCAGCCAAGACTATTTTCTAGCGGGAAAATCCTACGAGCAGTACTTC
few,TRBV27,TRBJ1-5,NA,CASGQITNQPQHF,TGTGCCAGCGGACAGATAACCAATCAGCCCCAGCATTTT
NA,TRBV7-2,TRBJ2-3,NA,CASSPPRGGSSTDTQYF,TGTGCCAGCAGCCCGCCACGGGGCGGATCTAGCACAGATACGCAGTATTTT
NA,TRBV27,TRBJ2-5,NA,CASRPDRTETQYF,TGTGCCAGCAGGCCCGACAGAACGGAGACCCAGTACTTC
NA,TRBV7-3,TRBJ2-5,TRBD1,CASSRDSQETQYF,TGTGCCAGCAGCCGGGACAGTCAAGAGACCCAGTACTTC
NA,TRBV27,TRBJ2-7,NA,CASSSWDHSYEQYF,TGTGCCAGCAGTTCTTGGGACCACTCCTACGAGCAGTACTTC
few,TRBV30,TRBJ1-3,TRBD1,CAWSTTGSGNTIYF,TGTGCCTGGAGTACGACAGGGAGTGGAAACACCATATATTTT
NA,TRBV7-2,TRBJ1-5,NA,CASSLVPGRDQPQHF,TGTGCCAGCAGCTTAGTCCCGGGGCGGGATCAGCCCCAGCATTTT
few,TRBV9,TRBJ2-7,NA,CASSGGAGAYEQYF,TGTGCCAGCAGCGGAGGTGCTGGCGCTTACGAGCAGTACTTC
NA,TRBV5-1,TRBJ2-7,TRBD2,CASSLAEAGGPYEQYF,TGCGCCAGCAGCTTGGCCGAAGCGGGAGGGCCCTACGAGCAGTACTTC
NA,TRBV29-1,TRBJ1-2,NA,CSVGQTKPRVGGYTF,TGCAGCGTGGGGCAGACTAAGCCCCGCGTCGGGGGCTACACCTTC
few,TRBV30,TRBJ2-5,NA,CAWSVGTLQETQYF,TGTGCCTGGAGTGTCGGGACCCTACAAGAGACCCAGTACTTC